A single sample gave rise to the 22 T cell receptor beta chains below, sequenced in a study of T cell repertoires in cytomegalovirus infection (dated by TCRdb to between 2019 and 2020). Sequenced using an Illumina HiSeq 1500. TCRdb trimmed public reads at Q25 via fastp, called clones via MiXCR and kept in-frame beta chains. For every CDR3 protein sequence, its rows merge into one entry that carries the most common genes and DNA. Within this sample are more than 150,000 distinct CDR3 sequences, with roughly 27% of them counted one time only. The ten largest clones capture about 28% of the sample. Sequencing was performed on PBMCs. All receptors come from a human donor in good health (CMV status not recorded). Some clones in this sample may be carry-over from other donors' samples.

This clonotype was observed a few times. The J gene is TRBJ1-5, the V gene TRBV3-1; D uncertain. Germline assignment: CDR1 LGHDT and CDR2 YNNKEL (reference sequence). The CDR3 extends over 15 amino acids. V was pared by 0 bases and J by 7 bases, with 13 bases between. The CDR3 region has the DNA TGTGCCAGCAGCCAAGAAGGAAGTCCGGCCCAGCCCCAGCATTTT. Translated: CASSQEGSPAQPQHF.

Concerning this clonotype: With a much larger clone just one base away, this may be a read error. CDR3 protein: CASSPTGVYTGERFF. For the CDR3, the DNA is TGTGCCAGCAGCCCAACGGGGGTTTACACCGGGGAGCGGTTTTTT. V gene TRBV7-3 combines with J gene TRBJ2-2; tentatively, D is TRBD2 (6 bases). Germline lookup yields CDR1 SGHTA and CDR2 FQGTGA. This CDR3 contains 15 residues.

The chain's CDR3 is CASSEHRETEAFF. In DNA form, the CDR3 reads TGTGCCAGCAGTGAACACAGGGAAACTGAAGCTTTCTTT. The gene calls are TRBV27 and TRBJ1-1; D is perhaps TRBD1 (6 bases). Germline V gives CDR1 MNHEY, CDR2 SMNVEV (reference sequence). There are 13 residues in the CDR3. V was cut by 5 bases and J by 5 bases, with 12 bases left in between.

The DNA of the CDR3 is TGTGCCAGCAGTTTGGCGGCGGGGCTGGAGCAGTACTTC. The encoded protein is CASSLAAGLEQYF. V gene TRBV12-3 or TRBV12-4 combines with J gene TRBJ2-7; D possibly corresponds to TRBD2 (6 bases). This CDR3 contains 13 residues. With 3 bases removed from V and 7 bases from J, the gap between germline ends came to 13 bases.

The sample holds a few counts of this clonotype. The chain carries TRBV7-4 and TRBJ2-7; 8 nucleotides match TRBD2. The CDR3 loop spans 15 amino acids. V was clipped by 5 bases and J by 2 bases; unmatched bases: 8. Germline values: CDR1 SGHVT, CDR2 SQSDAQ. CDR3 DNA sequence: TGTGCCAGCAGCCCCGCCGGGGGGGCACCCTACGAGCAGTACTTC. It yields the protein CASSPAGGAPYEQYF.

This clonotype was seen at least ten times. This rearrangement joins TRBV29-1 to TRBJ1-2; possible D gene TRBD1, 5 bases. CDR3 size: 13 residues. CDR1 is SQVTM, CDR2 ANQGSEA, per germline. Between the trimmed V and J ends, which lost 6 bases and 4 bases, there was a span of 15 bases. The CDR3 region is CSVYQGPRYGYTF. CDR3 sequence (DNA): TGCAGCGTCTATCAGGGACCGCGCTATGGCTACACCTTC.

This clonotype was observed a few times. The chain couples TRBV29-1 to TRBJ2-3; D is unresolved. The V end was cut by 1 base, the J end by 0 bases, with 11 bases between. The CDR3 spans 15 residues. Germline assignment: CDR1 SQVTM and CDR2 ANQGSEA. The CDR3, as DNA: TGCAGCGTTGAAGGAATAGGTGGCAGCACAGATACGCAGTATTTT. As protein: CSVEGIGGSTDTQYF.

The chain employs TRBV12-3 or TRBV12-4 and TRBJ2-3; the D call may be TRBD1 or TRBD2 (5 bases each). The V end was cut by 7 bases, the J end by 0 bases, with 17 bases between. This CDR3 is 16 amino acids long. In DNA form, the CDR3 reads TGTGCCAGCATCCCCCCGGGGACGTCTAGCACAGATACGCAGTATTTT. This sequence encodes CASIPPGTSSTDTQYF.

This clonotype was counted between two and nine times. The chain joins TRBV10-3 to TRBJ1-4; TRBD1 might be the D (5 bases). V was cut by 11 bases and J by 7 bases, with 14 bases left in between. The CDR3 runs 12 residues. Germline CDR1 ENHRY, CDR2 SYGVKD. In DNA form, the CDR3 reads TGTGCCTGTGGCGGGACCCTTGAAAAACTGTTTTTT. Translated: CACGGTLEKLFF.

This chain joins TRBV12-3 or TRBV12-4 and TRBJ2-1; 8 bases are shared with TRBD1. Trimming cost V 2 bases and J 8 bases; bases outside gene matches: 14. The CDR3 spans 17 residues. The CDR3 here is CASSLITGQGDVDEQFF. Here the CDR3 DNA reads TGTGCCAGCAGTTTAATAACCGGACAGGGCGATGTCGATGAGCAGTTCTTC.

This clonotype showed up many times. The chain combines TRBV12-3 or TRBV12-4 with TRBJ1-1, with 9 positions matching TRBD1. V lost 3 bases, J lost 5 bases, and 4 bases stayed unmatched. The CDR3 sequence is 14 residues long. The CDR3 DNA reads TGTGCCAGCAGTTTTTATGGGACAGGGACTGAAGCTTTCTTT. Encoded protein: CASSFYGTGTEAFF.

The chain has TRBV11-2 and TRBJ1-2; unclear D gene. Trimming removed 5 bases at V and 4 bases at J, with 11 bases between. This CDR3 has 13 residues. Germline assignment: CDR1 SGHAT and CDR2 FQNNGV. DNA of the CDR3: TGTGCCAGCAGCCCCGTTCGGTCCTATGGCTACACCTTC. Amino acids: CASSPVRSYGYTF. Using reference TRBV11-2 and TRBJ1-2 for the parts outside the CDR3, the full variable domain is EAGVAQSPRYKIIEKRQSVAFWCNPISGHATLYWYQQILGQGPKLLIQFQNNGVVDDSQLPKDRFSAERLKGVDSTLKIQPAKLEDSAVYLCASSPVRSYGYTFGSGTRLTVV.

This clonotype was observed a handful of times. The rearrangement links TRBV6-1 to TRBJ1-5; D ambiguous. In germline, CDR1 is MNHNS, CDR2 SASEGT. V was pared by 7 bases and J by 6 bases, with 13 bases between. The CDR3 spans 13 residues. The DNA of the CDR3 is TGTGCCAGCACCTACGGGAGGCCTCAGCCCCAGCATTTT. Its translation is CASTYGRPQPQHF.

This clonotype appeared many times. The rearrangement joins TRBV6-5 to TRBJ1-6; D gene uncertain. This CDR3 has 16 amino acids. The germline CDR1 and CDR2 sequences are MNHEY and SVGAGI. The germline V and J ends were trimmed by 10 bases and 7 bases, with 23 bases remaining between them. The CDR3 DNA sequence: TGTGCCACCGCTGAGCCTGGCCGTGTGACGAATTCACCCCTCCACTTT. Amino acids: CATAEPGRVTNSPLHF.

This clonotype was counted at least ten times. The chain uses TRBV19 and TRBJ1-2; D is unclear. Germline V CDR1 and CDR2: LNHDA, SQIVND (reference sequence). The V end lost 6 bases, the J end lost 4 bases, and 15 bases lay between the germline ends. The CDR3 is made up of 14 amino acids. The CDR3 sequence: CASRFRTTFYGYTF. The CDR3 DNA reads TGTGCCAGTAGGTTCAGGACGACTTTCTATGGCTACACCTTC.

The V call is TRBV12-3 or TRBV12-4, the J call TRBJ1-3; D remains ambiguous. The CDR3 extends over 16 amino acids. V lost 6 bases to trimming and J lost 0 bases, with 15 bases between them. The CDR3 DNA reads TGTGCCAGCAGGCACCTCCAGGAAATCTCTGGAAACACCATATATTTT. Encoded protein: CASRHLQEISGNTIYF.

This chain connects TRBV7-9 to TRBJ1-2; TRBD1 matches at 10 bases. The CDR3 is 16 amino acids. Germline trimming cut 6 bases from V and 6 bases from J; bases unmatched to any gene: 13. CDR1 is SEHNR, CDR2 FQNEAQ, per germline (reference sequence). CDR3 in DNA: TGTGCCAGCAGAGGAGGACAGGGGGATCCATCCGATGGCTACACCTTC. It specifies CASRGGQGDPSDGYTF.

This clonotype was detected only a few times. This sequence joins TRBV2 and TRBJ1-1, with D unclear. Germline V gives CDR1 SNHLY, CDR2 FYNNEI. This CDR3 is 14 amino acids long. V lost 8 bases and J lost 5, with 18 bases in between. In DNA, the CDR3 is TGTGCCAGCTCTCGATTGGACGGGAGGACTGAAGCTTTCTTT. It encodes CASSRLDGRTEAFF.

This clonotype was observed many times. The chain couples TRBV7-2 to TRBJ2-7, with 11 nucleotides matching TRBD2. The CDR3 spans 15 residues. Losses at the gene ends were 5 bases for V and 11 bases for J; bases not matched to a gene: 14. Germline loops: CDR1 SGHTA, CDR2 FQGNSA. The chain's CDR3 is CASSERTSGLSGKYF. Written as DNA, the CDR3 is TGTGCCAGCAGCGAACGGACTAGCGGGCTTTCGGGGAAGTACTTC. Filled out from reference TRBV7-2 and TRBJ2-7, the complete variable domain reads GAGVSQSPSNKVTEKGKDVELRCDPISGHTALYWYRQSLGQGLEFLIYFQGNSAPDKSGLPSDRFSAERTGGSVSTLTIQRTQQEDSAVYLCASSERTSGLSGKYFGPGTRLTVT.

This clonotype was counted between two and nine times. The chain links TRBV20-1 to TRBJ2-3; D might be TRBD1 or TRBD2, each matching 6 bases. The CDR3 has 16 amino acids. Between the trimmed V and J ends, which lost 1 base and 3 bases, there was a span of 17 bases. Germline V gives CDR1 DFQATT, CDR2 SNEGSKA (reference sequence). The CDR3 protein is CSARGRGVVRTDTQYF. The CDR3 coding sequence is TGCAGTGCTAGAGGGAGGGGGGTAGTTAGGACAGATACGCAGTATTTT.

There are a few counts of this clonotype. The chain is built from TRBV12-3 or TRBV12-4 and TRBJ1-2; unclear D gene. Trimming stripped 5 bases from V and 1 base from J, with 11 bases between. This CDR3 is built from 14 residues. The CDR3 loop reads CASSRSSINYGYTF. In DNA, the CDR3 is TGTGCCAGCAGTCGCTCAAGTATTAACTATGGCTACACCTTC.

The chain is built from TRBV5-5 and TRBJ2-3; D ambiguous. Germline CDR1 reads SGHKS; CDR2 reads YYEKEE (reference sequence). Trimming took off 4 bases at V and 6 bases at J, with 12 bases between the two ends. The CDR3 sequence is 13 residues long. The CDR3 reads CASSTRPADTQYF. The CDR3 DNA reads TGTGCCAGCAGCACCCGTCCCGCCGATACGCAGTATTTT.